The next 9 T cell receptor beta chains were all read from a single sample in a study of T cells after yellow fever vaccination. TCRdb passed the 5' RACE reads through MiXCR, listing each CDR3 protein once. The top ten clones hold around 17% of a sample with hundreds of thousands of distinct CDR3 sequences, 20% to 25% of them seen once. The sample in question was PBMCs, obtained roughly 20 days after the first yellow fever vaccination. These receptors were taken from a man aged 18 to 29 who received the YFV17D yellow fever vaccine.

This clonotype was seen only a few times. The chain employs TRBV20-1 and TRBJ2-1; TRBD2 matches at 9 bases. The V and J ends lost 6 bases and 5 bases, in that order; junction bases with no gene match: 11. Germline loops: CDR1 DFQATT, CDR2 SNEGSKA (reference sequence). The CDR3 has 15 residues. CDR3: CSALSVQRGDNEQFF. The DNA for the CDR3 is TGCAGTGCCCTAAGTGTCCAGCGGGGGGACAATGAGCAGTTCTTC.

This clonotype was counted a few times. The gene calls are TRBV9 and TRBJ2-2, with TRBD2 identical over 9 bases. After removal of 0 bases from V and 3 bases from J, the junction contained 3 bases not matched to a gene. Germline-derived CDR1 and CDR2 are SGDLS and YYNGEE. There are 16 residues in the CDR3. CDR3 sequence (DNA): TGTGCCAGCAGCGTAGATGTAGCGGGGGACACCGGGGAGCTGTTTTTT. Amino acids: CASSVDVAGDTGELFF.

This clonotype was detected only a few times. The chain couples TRBV13 to TRBJ1-5; D not resolved. Germline V gives CDR1 PRHDT, CDR2 FYEKMQ (reference sequence). Trimming took 5 bases from V and 0 from J, leaving 17 bases between them. The CDR3 spans 17 residues. This CDR3 is CASSDSRRGYSNQPQHF. The CDR3 DNA is TGTGCCAGCAGCGATAGTCGACGGGGATATAGCAATCAGCCCCAGCATTTT.

The chain recombines TRBV6-5 with TRBJ2-7; D possibly uses TRBD1 or TRBD2 (6 bases each). This CDR3 region has 12 residues. The germline V gene encodes CDR1 MNHEY and CDR2 SVGAGI. V was shortened by 7 bases and J by 2 bases, with 9 bases between the two germline ends. The CDR3: CASKGGPYEQYF. CDR3 coding DNA: TGTGCCAGCAAGGGGGGACCCTACGAGCAGTACTTC.

The rearrangement uses TRBV20-1 and TRBJ2-2, with D tentatively TRBD1 (6 bases). This CDR3 is 16 amino acids long. Germline V CDR1 and CDR2: DFQATT, SNEGSKA (reference sequence). V was shortened by 3 bases and J by 0 bases, with 14 bases between the two germline ends. The CDR3 reads CSASNDRRTNTGELFF. CDR3 nucleotides: TGCAGTGCTAGCAACGACAGGCGGACGAACACCGGGGAGCTGTTTTTT.

The chain couples TRBV4-1 to TRBJ2-5; D is ambiguous. CDR3 length equals 14 residues. V lost 0 bases and J lost 3, with 8 bases in between. Germline loops: CDR1 MGHRA, CDR2 YSYEKL. The CDR3 region is CASSQELRKETQYF. The CDR3 DNA is TGCGCCAGCAGCCAAGAACTGAGGAAAGAGACCCAGTACTTC.

This chain links TRBV19 with TRBJ1-5; no firm D call. Trimming stripped 3 bases from V and 5 bases from J, with 8 bases between. The length of the CDR3 is 13 residues. The germline gives CDR1 LNHDA, CDR2 SQIVND (reference sequence). The CDR3 DNA reads as TGTGCCAGTAGTATTGTGGTATATCAGCCCCAGCATTTT. Translation gives CASSIVVYQPQHF.

This clonotype turned up a few times. The chain joins TRBV15 to TRBJ1-5, with D maybe TRBD1 (6 bases). CDR1 is LNHNV and CDR2 is YYDKDF in the germline V gene (reference sequence). With 4 bases removed from V and 3 bases from J, the gap between germline ends came to 16 bases. The CDR3 runs 16 residues. The CDR3 loop is CATSTDGGLNNQPQHF. The CDR3 DNA follows: TGTGCCACCAGCACTGATGGGGGGCTGAACAATCAGCCCCAGCATTTT.

V usage is TRBV15 and J usage is TRBJ1-2; D might be TRBD1 (5 bases). Germline CDR1 is LNHNV and CDR2 is YYDKDF (reference sequence). V lost 0 bases and J lost 8, with 16 bases in between. The CDR3 has 15 residues. The CDR3 DNA is TGTGCCACCAGCAGAGATCTGGGGGGAGGTGAAGGCTACACCTTC. Amino acid sequence: CATSRDLGGGEGYTF.